The 21 T cell receptor beta chains below come from one sample, sequenced in a study of T cell repertoires in cytomegalovirus infection. In TCRdb, the reads were re-called with MiXCR into one record per CDR3 protein. This table holds 310,000 or so distinct CDR3 sequences, about 9.2% found once. The material sequenced was PBMCs. The receptors were sampled from a human donor in good health (CMV status not recorded). Some clones in this sample may be carry-over from other donors' samples.

This clonotype showed up just once. V gene TRBV20-1 combines with J gene TRBJ1-6, with a tentative D call TRBD1 (6 bases). Trimming left V 4 bases short and J 9 bases short, with 13 bases between. CDR3 length: 13 amino acids. Looked up from germline, CDR1 is DFQATT and CDR2 is SNEGSKA (reference sequence). CDR3: CSATQGITSPLHF. The CDR3 nucleotides are TGCAGTGCTACTCAGGGGATAACTTCACCCCTCCACTTT.

The J gene is TRBJ2-7, the V gene TRBV6-2 or TRBV6-3; 9 nucleotides agree with TRBD2. The CDR3 is made up of 18 amino acids. J lost 0 bases, V lost 0 bases, and 9 bases had no gene match. Germline CDR1 and CDR2: MNHEY and SVGEGT. CDR3 sequence (DNA): TGTGCCAGCAGTTACTCCGCTAGCGGGGAGTTAAGCTCCTACGAGCAGTACGTC. Translation: CASSYSASGELSSYEQYV.

There are many counts of this clonotype. V is TRBV20-1 and J is TRBJ1-6; TRBD1 matches at 7 bases. Germline V gives CDR1 DFQATT, CDR2 SNEGSKA (reference sequence). V shed 3 bases, J shed 6 bases, and the junction held 11 bases outside the gene matches. The CDR3 is 16 residues long. The CDR3: CSASYFSGTANSPLHF. In DNA, the CDR3 is TGCAGTGCTAGTTACTTCTCCGGGACAGCTAATTCACCCCTCCACTTT.

The rearrangement uses TRBV10-2 and TRBJ1-5; TRBD1 is a possible D gene (6 bases). CDR1 WSHSY and CDR2 SAAADI come from the germline V gene. V was pared by 0 bases and J by 2 bases, with 14 bases between. The CDR3 loop spans 17 amino acids. The CDR3 DNA sequence: TGCGCCAGCAGTGAGTCGGGGGGGGCCGTTGGCAATCAGCCCCAGCATTTT. This gives the protein CASSESGGAVGNQPQHF.

This clonotype appeared many times. V usage is TRBV6-5 and J usage is TRBJ2-7, with 7 positions matching TRBD2. From germline, CDR1 is MNHEY and CDR2 SVGAGI. The CDR3 totals 14 residues. The J segment lost 6 bases and the V segment lost 0 bases, leaving 5 bases of the junction unmatched. CDR3 amino acids: CASSYSLGRVEQYF. The CDR3 region has the DNA TGTGCCAGCAGTTACTCGCTGGGGAGGGTCGAGCAGTACTTC.

The genes are TRBV13 and TRBJ2-3; 8 nucleotides agree with TRBD2. The germline V gene has CDR1 PRHDT and CDR2 FYEKMQ (reference sequence). The CDR3 is 13 amino acids. After removal of 5 bases from V and 8 bases from J, the junction contained 6 bases not matched to a gene. The DNA for the CDR3 is TGTGCCAGCAGCACCGGACTAGCCCTTACGCAGTATTTT. Protein: CASSTGLALTQYF.

This chain joins TRBV6-6 and TRBJ1-5; no firm D call. CDR1 MNHNY and CDR2 SVGAGI come from the germline V gene (reference sequence). This CDR3 spans 21 amino acids. V lost 0 bases and J 9 bases, leaving 33 bases between the germline ends. The CDR3 nucleotides are TGTGCCAGCAGTTACTCCCCGTTGGAAGCGTTTAACCTTAGCGTCAGAGCGCCCCAGCATTTT. Protein product: CASSYSPLEAFNLSVRAPQHF.

There are many counts of this clonotype. The chain has TRBV28 and TRBJ1-5; D might be TRBD1 (6 bases). Per germline, CDR1 MDHEN and CDR2 SYDVKM. V was shortened by 2 bases and J by 5 bases, with 10 bases between the two germline ends. The CDR3 totals 14 residues. In DNA, the CDR3 is TGTGCCAGCAGTTTAGGGGGGGCGGATCAGCCCCAGCATTTT. As protein: CASSLGGADQPQHF.

This clonotype was counted at least ten times. The rearrangement joins TRBV5-1 to TRBJ1-4; the D is unclear. V was pared by 2 bases and J by 7 bases, with 12 bases between. Per germline, CDR1 SGHRS and CDR2 YFSETQ. There are 14 residues in the CDR3. The CDR3 DNA reads as TGCGCCAGCAGCTTTGACGGGTTTTCTGAAAAACTGTTTTTT. This translates into CASSFDGFSEKLFF. Full variable domain (missing parts from reference TRBV5-1 and TRBJ1-4): KAGVTQTPRYLIKTRGQQVTLSCSPISGHRSVSWYQQTPGQGLQFLFEYFSETQRNKGNFPGRFSGRQFSNSRSEMNVSTLELGDSALYLCASSFDGFSEKLFFGSGTQLSVL.

This clonotype was seen repeatedly, ten times or more. The V gene is TRBV20-1, the J gene TRBJ1-5; 9 nucleotides line up with TRBD1. V lost 5 bases to trimming and J lost 9 bases; unmatched junction nucleotides: 14. Germline V gene lookup returns CDR1 DFQATT and CDR2 SNEGSKA (reference sequence). CDR3 length equals 15 residues. CDR3: CSAGDRDLPGGPQHF. The CDR3, as DNA: TGCAGTGCTGGGGACAGGGACCTCCCGGGGGGGCCCCAGCATTTT.

The chain is built from TRBV20-1 and TRBJ1-2; 9 bases line up with TRBD1. Germline lookup yields CDR1 DFQATT and CDR2 SNEGSKA (reference sequence). V was pared by 6 bases and J by 9 bases, with 8 bases of the junction left unmatched. The CDR3 covers 12 residues. The CDR3, as DNA: TGCAGTGCGTCTACAGGGGGCACGAGCTACACCTTC. It yields the protein CSASTGGTSYTF.

V usage is TRBV7-2 and J usage is TRBJ1-2, with D unclear. CDR3 length equals 16 residues. Trimming cost V 2 bases and J 4 bases, with 17 bases left between them. The germline V gene encodes CDR1 SGHTA and CDR2 FQGNSA. The CDR3 loop is CASSLIPRAPTYGYTF. DNA for the CDR3: TGTGCCAGCAGCTTAATCCCGAGGGCCCCTACCTATGGCTACACCTTC.

This CDR3 is CASSYLGTRPPYGYTF. The CDR3 nucleotides read TGTGCCAGCAGTTACTTAGGAACTCGCCCCCCCTATGGCTACACCTTC. V and J are TRBV6-5 and TRBJ1-2; D uncertain. V shed 1 base and J shed 4 bases, with 16 bases lying between them. The CDR3 loop spans 16 amino acids. Germline V gene lookup returns CDR1 MNHEY and CDR2 SVGAGI.

This clonotype was observed many times. The CDR3 reads CASSREAVSAYNEQFF. CDR3 sequence (DNA): TGTGCCAGCAGCCGGGAGGCAGTTTCGGCTTACAATGAGCAGTTCTTC. The rearrangement uses TRBV7-2 and TRBJ2-1, with TRBD2 matching 7 bases. Germline V gene sequence: CDR1 SGHTA, CDR2 FQGNSA. Losses at the gene ends were 5 bases for V and 4 bases for J; bases not matched to a gene: 11. The CDR3 is 16 amino acids.

This clonotype was counted many times. V gene TRBV9 combines with J gene TRBJ2-1, with 9 positions matching TRBD2. CDR3 length equals 15 residues. Trimming removed 3 bases from V and 8 bases from J; junction bases left unmatched: 9. Germline-derived CDR1 and CDR2 are SGDLS and YYNGEE. This CDR3 reads CASSGSAGGGDEQFF. CDR3 DNA: TGTGCCAGCAGCGGCTCAGCGGGGGGAGGGGATGAGCAGTTCTTC.

This clonotype occurred many times. This sequence joins TRBV6-5 and TRBJ2-1, with TRBD2 matching 8 bases. The J segment lost 3 bases and the V segment lost 6 bases, leaving 10 bases of the junction unmatched. Germline CDR1 and CDR2: MNHEY and SVGAGI. The CDR3 loop spans 16 amino acids. In DNA, the CDR3 is TGTGCCAGCAGGCGGCGCGGACGGGGGGGCTACAATGAGCAGTTCTTC. It codes for CASRRRGRGGYNEQFF.

Many counts were recorded for this clonotype. The chain combines TRBV29-1 with TRBJ2-3; D call uncertain. The ends were cut back, 7 bases at V and 2 bases at J, with 16 bases in the middle. CDR1 and CDR2 from the germline V gene are SQVTM and ANQGSEA. The CDR3 totals 14 residues. This CDR3 reads CSGRNVLFTDTQYF. CDR3 nucleotides: TGCAGCGGAAGGAACGTGCTATTCACAGATACGCAGTATTTT.

In its sample, this clonotype was seen a few times. The chain has TRBV28 and TRBJ1-2, with D unclear. The CDR3 runs to 13 residues. Trimming stripped 5 bases from V and 6 bases from J, with 13 bases between. Germline CDR1 and CDR2: MDHEN and SYDVKM. CDR3 amino acids: CASSLPTDDGYTF. For the CDR3, the DNA is TGTGCCAGCAGTCTCCCGACTGACGATGGCTACACCTTC.

This clonotype was found many times. The chain couples TRBV9 to TRBJ2-2, with unresolved D. Germline V gene sequence: CDR1 SGDLS, CDR2 YYNGEE. Trimming shortened V by 4 bases and J by 11 bases, and 12 bases separated the two germline ends. This CDR3 contains 12 residues. The CDR3 region is CASSRPGPELFF. In DNA, the CDR3 is TGTGCCAGCAGCCGACCGGGTCCTGAGCTGTTTTTT.

The chain has TRBV12-3 or TRBV12-4 and TRBJ2-5; TRBD2 matches at 8 bases. The CDR3 spans 15 residues. V was clipped by 5 bases and J by 1 base; unmatched bases: 6. CDR3 nucleotides: TGTGCCAGCAGTCCCCCGGGAGGGGGCCAAGAGACCCAGTACTTC. Protein: CASSPPGGGQETQYF.

A few counts support this clonotype. Possible read error: a much larger clone is one base away. The J gene is TRBJ1-1, the V gene TRBV2, with D possibly being TRBD1 (5 bases). The CDR3 covers 13 residues. V was pared by 4 bases and J by 4 bases, with 10 bases between. Germline values: CDR1 SNHLY, CDR2 FYNNEI. In DNA form, the CDR3 reads TGTGCCAGCAGTGTCGATAGGGGCACTGAAGCTTTCTTT. It translates to CASSVDRGTEAFF.